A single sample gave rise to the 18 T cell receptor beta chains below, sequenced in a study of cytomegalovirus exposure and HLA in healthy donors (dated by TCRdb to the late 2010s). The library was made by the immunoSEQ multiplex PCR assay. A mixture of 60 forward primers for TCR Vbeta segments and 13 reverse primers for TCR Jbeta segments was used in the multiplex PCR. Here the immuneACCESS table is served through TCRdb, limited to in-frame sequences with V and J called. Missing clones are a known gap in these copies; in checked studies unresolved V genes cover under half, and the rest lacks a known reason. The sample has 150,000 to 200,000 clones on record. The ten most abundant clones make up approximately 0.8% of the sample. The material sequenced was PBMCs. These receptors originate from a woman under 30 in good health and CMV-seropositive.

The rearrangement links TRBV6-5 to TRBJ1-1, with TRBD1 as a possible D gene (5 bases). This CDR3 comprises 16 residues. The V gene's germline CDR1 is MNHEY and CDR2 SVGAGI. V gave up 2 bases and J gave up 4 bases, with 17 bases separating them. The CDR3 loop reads CASSYPLRAQGTEAFF. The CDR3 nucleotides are TGTGCCAGCAGTTACCCCCTGAGAGCCCAGGGCACTGAAGCTTTCTTT.

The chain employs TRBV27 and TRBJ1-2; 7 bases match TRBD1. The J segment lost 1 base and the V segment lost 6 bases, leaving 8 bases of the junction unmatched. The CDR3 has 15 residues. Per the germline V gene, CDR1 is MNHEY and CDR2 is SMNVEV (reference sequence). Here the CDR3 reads CASSKGGDSNYGYTF. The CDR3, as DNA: TGTGCCAGCAGCAAAGGAGGGGACAGTAACTATGGCTACACCTTC.

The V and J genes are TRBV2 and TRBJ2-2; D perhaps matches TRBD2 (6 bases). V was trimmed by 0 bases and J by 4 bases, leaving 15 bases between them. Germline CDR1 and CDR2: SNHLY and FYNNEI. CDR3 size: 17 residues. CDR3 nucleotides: TGTGCCAGCAGTGAAGCGGGGGTACTAGCAGTCACCGGGGAGCTGTTTTTT. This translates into CASSEAGVLAVTGELFF.

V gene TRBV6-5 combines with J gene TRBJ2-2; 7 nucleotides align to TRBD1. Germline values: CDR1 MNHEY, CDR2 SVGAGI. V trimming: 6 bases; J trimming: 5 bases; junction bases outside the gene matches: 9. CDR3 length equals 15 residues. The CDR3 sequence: CASRPDRVRTGELFF. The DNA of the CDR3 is TGTGCCAGCAGGCCCGACAGGGTACGGACCGGGGAGCTGTTTTTT.

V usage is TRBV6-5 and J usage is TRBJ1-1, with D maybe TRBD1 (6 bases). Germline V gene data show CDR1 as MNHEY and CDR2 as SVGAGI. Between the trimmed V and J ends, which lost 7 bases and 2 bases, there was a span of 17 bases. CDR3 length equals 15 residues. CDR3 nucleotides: TGTGCCAGCAATAAAGGCGGGGGGCTAAACACTGAAGCTTTCTTT. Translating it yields CASNKGGGLNTEAFF.

CDR3 sequence reads: CASSPTRLGPDTQYF. Written as DNA, the CDR3 is TGTGCCAGCAGCCCGACCCGACTCGGCCCAGATACGCAGTATTTT. J is TRBJ2-3 and V is TRBV7-8; the D is unclear. V was shortened by 5 bases and J by 4 bases, with 16 bases between the two germline ends. Germline CDR1 and CDR2: SGHVS and FQNEAQ. This CDR3 is built from 15 residues. The full variable domain, completed using reference TRBV7-8 and TRBJ2-3, is GAGVSQSPRYKVAKRGQDVALRCDPISGHVSLFWYQQALGQGPEFLTYFQNEAQLDKSGLPSDRFFAERPEGSVSTLKIQRTQQEDSAVYLCASSPTRLGPDTQYFGPGTRLTVL.

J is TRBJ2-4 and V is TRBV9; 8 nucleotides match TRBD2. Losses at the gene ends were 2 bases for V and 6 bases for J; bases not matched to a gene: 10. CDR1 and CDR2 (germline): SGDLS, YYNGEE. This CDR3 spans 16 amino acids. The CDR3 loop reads CASSVGGAVGRNIQYF. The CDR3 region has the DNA TGTGCCAGCAGCGTCGGGGGGGCGGTGGGAAGAAACATTCAGTACTTC.

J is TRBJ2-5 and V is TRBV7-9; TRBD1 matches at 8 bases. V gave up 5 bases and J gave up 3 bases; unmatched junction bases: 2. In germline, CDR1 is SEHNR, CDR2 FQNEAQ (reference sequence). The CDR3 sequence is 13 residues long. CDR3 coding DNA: TGTGCCAGCAGCCGGGGACAGGAAGAGACCCAGTACTTC. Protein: CASSRGQEETQYF.

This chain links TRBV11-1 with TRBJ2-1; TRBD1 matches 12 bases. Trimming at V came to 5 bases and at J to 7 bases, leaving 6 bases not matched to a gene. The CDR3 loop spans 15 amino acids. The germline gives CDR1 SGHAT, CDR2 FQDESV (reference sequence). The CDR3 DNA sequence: TGTGCCAGCAGCAGGGGACAGGGGGCGAGGAATGAGCAGTTCTTC. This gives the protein CASSRGQGARNEQFF.

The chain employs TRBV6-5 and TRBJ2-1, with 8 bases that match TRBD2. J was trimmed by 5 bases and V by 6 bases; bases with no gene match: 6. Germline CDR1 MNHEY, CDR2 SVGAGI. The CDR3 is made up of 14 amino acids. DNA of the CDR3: TGTGCCAGCAGATGGACTAGCAGGCACAATGAGCAGTTCTTC. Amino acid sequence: CASRWTSRHNEQFF.

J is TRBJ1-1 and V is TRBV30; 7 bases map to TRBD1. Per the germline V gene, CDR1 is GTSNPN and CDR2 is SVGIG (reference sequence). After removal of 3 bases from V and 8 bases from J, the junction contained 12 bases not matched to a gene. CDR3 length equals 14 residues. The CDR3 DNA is TGTGCCTGGAGGGGAGGCTTGACACAGGGGGAAGCTTTCTTT. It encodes CAWRGGLTQGEAFF.

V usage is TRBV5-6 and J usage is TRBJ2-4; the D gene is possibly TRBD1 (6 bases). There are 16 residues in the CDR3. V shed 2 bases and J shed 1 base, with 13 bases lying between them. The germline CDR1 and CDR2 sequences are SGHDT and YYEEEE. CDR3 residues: CASSLPGAGAKNIQYF. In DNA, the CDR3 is TGTGCCAGCAGCTTACCAGGGGCAGGGGCCAAAAACATTCAGTACTTC. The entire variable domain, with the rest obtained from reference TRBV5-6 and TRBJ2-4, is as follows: DAGVTQSPTHLIKTRGQQVTLRCSPKSGHDTVSWYQQALGQGPQFIFQYYEEEERQRGNFPDRFSGHQFPNYSSELNVNALLLGDSALYLCASSLPGAGAKNIQYFGAGTRLSVL.

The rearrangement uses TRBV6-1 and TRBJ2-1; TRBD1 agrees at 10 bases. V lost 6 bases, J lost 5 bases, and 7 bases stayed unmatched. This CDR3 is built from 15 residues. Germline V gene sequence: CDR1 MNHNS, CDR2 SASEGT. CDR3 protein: CASRETGGRDNEQFF. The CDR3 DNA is TGTGCCAGCAGAGAGACAGGGGGCAGAGACAATGAGCAGTTCTTC.

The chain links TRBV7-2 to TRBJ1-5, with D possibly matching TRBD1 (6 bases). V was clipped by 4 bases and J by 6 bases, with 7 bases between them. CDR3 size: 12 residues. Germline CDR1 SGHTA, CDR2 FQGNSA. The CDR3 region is CASSSGVQPQHF. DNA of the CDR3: TGTGCCAGCAGCTCAGGGGTTCAGCCCCAGCATTTT.

CDR3 region: CASSRSGEIQPQHF. In DNA form, the CDR3 reads TGTGCCAGCAGCCGATCAGGGGAAATCCAGCCCCAGCATTTT. The rearrangement uses TRBV2 and TRBJ1-5; tentative D call: TRBD1 (6 bases). The germline V gene has CDR1 SNHLY and CDR2 FYNNEI. Trimming left V 6 bases short and J 7 bases short, with 16 bases between. This CDR3 region has 14 residues.

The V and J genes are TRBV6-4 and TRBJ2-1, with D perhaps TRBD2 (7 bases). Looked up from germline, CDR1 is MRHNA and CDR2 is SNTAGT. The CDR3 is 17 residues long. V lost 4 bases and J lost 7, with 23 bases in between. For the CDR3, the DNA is TGTGCCAGCAGTGCAGTCTGGGGGCGGGGGTCGAGGAATGAGCAGTTCTTC. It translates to CASSAVWGRGSRNEQFF.

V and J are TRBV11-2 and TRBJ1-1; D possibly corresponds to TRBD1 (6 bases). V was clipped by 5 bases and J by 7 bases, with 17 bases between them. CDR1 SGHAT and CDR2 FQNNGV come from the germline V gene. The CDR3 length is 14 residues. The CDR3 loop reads CASSPTTRGSEAFF. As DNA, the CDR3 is TGTGCCAGCAGCCCTACTACCAGGGGTAGTGAAGCTTTCTTT. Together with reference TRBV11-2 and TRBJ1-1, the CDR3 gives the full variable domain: EAGVAQSPRYKIIEKRQSVAFWCNPISGHATLYWYQQILGQGPKLLIQFQNNGVVDDSQLPKDRFSAERLKGVDSTLKIQPAKLEDSAVYLCASSPTTRGSEAFFGQGTRLTVV.

The CDR3 DNA sequence: TGTGCCATAGGCCTAGGGACAGGGGGAATTGAAGCTTTCTTT. This translates into CAIGLGTGGIEAFF. The gene calls are TRBV7-2 and TRBJ1-1; TRBD1 aligns across 11 bases. J was trimmed by 7 bases and V by 10 bases; bases with no gene match: 11. The CDR3 is 14 amino acids. From germline, CDR1 is SGHTA and CDR2 FQGNSA.